The present T cell receptor (beta chain) was sequenced within a study of CD8 T cells in ankylosing spondylitis. TCRdb used MiXCR to reprocess the 5' RACE reads, holding one entry per CDR3 protein. The sample holds 100,000 or so distinct CDR3 sequences, 24% seen once. Germline-derived CDR1 and CDR2 are WNHNN and SYGVQD (reference sequence). The CDR3 has 15 amino acids. The V gene lost 2 bases and the J gene lost 4 bases, with 13 bases spanning the gap. The chain joins TRBV10-1 to TRBJ2-3; the D gene is possibly TRBD2 (5 bases). The receptor was derived from a male donor with ankylosing spondylitis. Material: synovial fluid, either unsorted or a sorted T cell fraction (not recorded which). CDR3 in amino acids: CASSEGGPGADTQYF. Here the CDR3 DNA reads TGCGCCAGCAGTGAGGGCGGGCCCGGGGCAGATACGCAGTATTTT.